Listed here are 23 T cell receptor beta chains from one sample, sequenced in a study of kidney transplant recipient with SARS-CoV-2 infection (dated by TCRdb to the early 2020s). The reads were generated on an Illumina MiSeq. TCRdb reworked the public reads: Q25 trimming with fastp, MiXCR clone assembly, productive beta chains retained. Every CDR3 protein is listed once, alongside the most common genes and DNA of its rows. The sample profile shows under 300,000 distinct CDR3 sequences; less than 35% of them were found once. The ten largest clones take up around 6.8% of the sample. The label giving this sample's time point can be read as: pre-pandemic baseline sample and day 111 after first positive SARS-CoV-2 test. The sample was a blood sample, taken at baseline and between days 110 and 120 from a kidney transplant recipient. The receptors stem from a young adult male patient who had COVID-19 and was a kidney transplant recipient. Because of the transplant, the T cells may be the graft donor's rather than the patient's own.

This clonotype was seen repeatedly, ten times or more. In DNA form, the CDR3 reads TGTGCCAGCAGTTACGGTCAGCTGGAAAAACTGTTTTTT. Residues: CASSYGQLEKLFF. The chain employs TRBV6-6 and TRBJ1-4; D is unclear. CDR3 size: 13 residues. Germline-derived CDR1 and CDR2 are MNHNY and SVGAGI (reference sequence). Deletions cut 2 bases from V and 8 bases from J, with 9 bases between.

This clonotype was counted ten times or more. The J gene is TRBJ2-1, the V gene TRBV19; 11 nucleotides line up with TRBD2. The CDR3 length is 16 residues. Trimming removed 3 bases from V and 9 bases from J; junction bases left unmatched: 10. CDR1 is LNHDA and CDR2 is SQIVND in the germline V gene (reference sequence). The CDR3 DNA sequence: TGTGCCAGTAGTATGACTAGCGGGATAGGTTGGGTTGAGCAGTTCTTC. Protein: CASSMTSGIGWVEQFF.

With regard to this clonotype: This may be a read error, as it is one base from a much larger clone. CDR3 sequence reads: CASSSPAEWREQYF. In DNA form, the CDR3 reads TGTGCCAGCAGCTCACCAGCGGAGTGGCGCGAGCAGTACTTC. The V gene is TRBV5-5, the J gene TRBJ2-7, with D maybe TRBD2 (5 bases). CDR1 is SGHKS and CDR2 is YYEKEE in the germline V gene (reference sequence). The CDR3 loop spans 14 amino acids. With 3 bases removed from V and 6 bases from J, the gap between germline ends came to 16 bases. Combining the CDR3 with reference TRBV5-5 and TRBJ2-7 gives the whole variable domain DAGVTQSPTHLIKTRGQQVTLRCSPISGHKSVSWYQQVLGQGPQFIFQYYEKEERGRGNFPDRFSARQFPNYSSELNVNALLLGDSALYLCASSSPAEWREQYFGPGTRLTVT.

This clonotype was seen many times. This chain uses TRBV23-1 with TRBJ1-2; no reliable D call. TRBV23-1 counts as an open reading frame of uncertain function. The V gene lost 5 bases and the J gene lost 4 bases, with 23 bases spanning the gap. CDR3 length: 17 amino acids. Here the CDR3 reads CASSCRLLRRKTYGYTF. DNA for the CDR3: TGCGCCAGCAGTTGTCGCTTGCTACGCAGAAAGACCTATGGCTACACCTTC.

This clonotype was observed at least ten times. The chain recombines TRBV27 with TRBJ1-5; perhaps TRBD1 as D (6 bases). There are 17 residues in the CDR3. The germline V gene has CDR1 MNHEY and CDR2 SMNVEV (reference sequence). With 6 bases removed from V and 3 bases from J, the gap between germline ends came to 21 bases. The CDR3 DNA reads TGTGCCAGCAGCCGTAGGGGGGGCCAATACAACAATCAGCCCCAGCATTTT. As protein: CASSRRGGQYNNQPQHF.

The rearrangement uses TRBV5-8 and TRBJ2-1; D is unresolved. The CDR3 extends over 15 amino acids. Germline CDR1 SGHTS, CDR2 YDEGEE. The ends were cut back, 4 bases at V and 3 bases at J, with 14 bases in the middle. The CDR3 nucleotides read TGTGCCAGCAGCCGATCTATCGACGGCTACAATGAGCAGTTCTTC. It translates to CASSRSIDGYNEQFF.

The genes are TRBV6-4 and TRBJ2-3; 10 nucleotides line up with TRBD1. There are 15 residues in the CDR3. From germline, CDR1 is MRHNA and CDR2 SNTAGT. V was pared by 0 bases and J by 4 bases, with 1 base of the junction left unmatched. CDR3: CASSDSTGGADTQYF. The CDR3 DNA sequence: TGTGCCAGCAGTGACTCGACAGGGGGCGCAGATACGCAGTATTTT.

Comment on this clonotype: Possible read error: a much larger clone is one base away. The chain uses TRBV15 and TRBJ1-2; the D is unclear. Germline V gives CDR1 LNHNV, CDR2 YYDKDF (reference sequence). The CDR3 spans 17 residues. The CDR3 protein is CATSKKARCGKTYGCTF. The DNA for the CDR3 is TGTGCCACCAGCAAGAAAGCAAGGTGTGGAAAGACCTATGGCTGCACCTTC.

In this sample, this clonotype turned up many times. The J gene is TRBJ1-1, the V gene TRBV4-1; a possible D gene is TRBD1 (6 bases). The CDR3 is 17 residues long. Germline CDR1 MGHRA, CDR2 YSYEKL. The V end was cut by 4 bases, the J end by 1 base, with 19 bases between. The CDR3 reads CASSRAAGAGGNTEAFF. Here the CDR3 DNA reads TGCGCCAGCAGCCGGGCGGCAGGGGCCGGGGGGAACACTGAAGCTTTCTTT.

This clonotype was counted at least ten times. The gene calls are TRBV20-1 and TRBJ1-5, with 7 bases identical to TRBD1. CDR3 size: 13 residues. With 6 bases clipped from V and 5 bases from J, the junction kept 7 bases outside the gene matches. The germline CDR1 and CDR2 sequences are DFQATT and SNEGSKA (reference sequence). CDR3: CSANSGGDQPQHF. The DNA for the CDR3 is TGCAGTGCAAACTCAGGGGGGGATCAGCCCCAGCATTTT.

In its sample, this clonotype was seen many times. In DNA, the CDR3 is TGTGCCAGCAGCTTGCATGTATACCATGGAAAGACCTATGGCTACACCTTC. Protein product: CASSLHVYHGKTYGYTF. V and J are TRBV7-9 and TRBJ1-2; unclear D gene. Trimming pared 3 bases from V and 4 bases from J, leaving 21 bases between. The CDR3 has 17 residues. Germline CDR1 and CDR2: SEHNR and FQNEAQ (reference sequence).

The J gene is TRBJ1-2, the V gene TRBV25-1; no clear D gene. CDR1 is MGHDK, CDR2 SYGVNS, per germline. Trimming stripped 5 bases from V and 4 bases from J, with 23 bases between. The CDR3 is 17 amino acids. The CDR3 sequence is CASSKEKELGKTYGYTF. CDR3 nucleotides: TGTGCCAGCAGTAAGGAAAAAGAACTGGGAAAGACCTATGGCTACACCTTC.

In its sample, this clonotype was seen many times. The chain links TRBV5-8 to TRBJ2-5; TRBD1 agrees at 7 bases. The CDR3 has 16 amino acids. After removal of 0 bases from V and 5 bases from J, the junction contained 10 bases not matched to a gene. Germline V gene data show CDR1 as SGHTS and CDR2 as YDEGEE. CDR3 residues: CASSLVGGLRLETQYF. As DNA, the CDR3 is TGTGCCAGCAGCTTGGTAGGGGGCCTACGACTGGAGACCCAGTACTTC.

This clonotype was counted at least ten times. The rearrangement uses TRBV20-1 and TRBJ1-2, with D possibly matching TRBD1 (5 bases). Germline-derived CDR1 and CDR2 are DFQATT and SNEGSKA (reference sequence). The CDR3 contains 18 residues. The V end was cut by 0 bases, the J end by 4 bases, with 24 bases between. CDR3 coding DNA: TGCAGTGCTAGAGATTTTTCCCCGGGACGGACTGCGGGCTATGGCTACACCTTC. Its translation: CSARDFSPGRTAGYGYTF.

Concerning this clonotype: A read error may explain this, as a much larger clone is one base away. V gene TRBV12-2 combines with J gene TRBJ1-2. TRBV12-2 is a listed pseudogene. The CDR3 has 17 amino acids. The CDR3 is CASRTVKTPRRTYGYTF. CDR3 DNA sequence: TGTGCAAGTCGCACCGTAAAGACTCCACGAAGGACCTATGGCTACACCTTC.

Comment on this clonotype: Since a much larger clone is just one base distant, this may be a read error. This chain links TRBV10-2 with TRBJ1-2; D uncertain. In germline, CDR1 is WSHSY, CDR2 SAAADI. Trimming removed 4 bases from V and 4 bases from J, with 22 bases in between. The CDR3 totals 17 residues. This chain's CDR3 is CASSGKDTSRKTYGYTF. The DNA of the CDR3 is TGCGCCAGCAGTGGCAAAGACACTTCTAGAAAGACCTATGGCTACACCTTC.

Comments on this clonotype: Possible read error: a much larger clone is one base away. V is TRBV20-1 and J is TRBJ2-2; the D gene is possibly TRBD2 (5 bases). The CDR3 loop spans 16 amino acids. Germline loops: CDR1 DFQATT, CDR2 SNEGSKA (reference sequence). V was shortened by 1 base and J by 1 base, with 13 bases between the two germline ends. CDR3 loop: CSARGGSAENTGELFF. The CDR3 DNA reads as TGCAGTGCTAGAGGGGGTTCAGCGGAGAACACCGGGGAGCTGTTTTTT.

This clonotype occurred many times. The chain links TRBV12-3 or TRBV12-4 to TRBJ2-5, with D possibly matching TRBD1 (6 bases). Trimming shortened V by 3 bases and J by 2 bases, and 10 bases separated the two germline ends. This CDR3 region has 14 residues. The DNA of the CDR3 is TGTGCCAGCAGTTTGGGTACAGGGCAAGAGACCCAGTACTTC. Its translation: CASSLGTGQETQYF.

There are many counts of this clonotype. The gene calls are TRBV21-1 and TRBJ2-3; TRBD2 was called by the table and not checked on the DNA. TRBV21-1 constitutes a pseudogene. CDR3 size: 17 residues. CDR3 loop: CASSLTLATVMQDTQYF. CDR3 nucleotides: TGTGCCAGCAGTCTTACACTAGCTACAGTCATGCAAGATACGCAGTATTTT.

This clonotype was seen repeatedly, ten times or more. The V call is TRBV11-2, the J call TRBJ1-1; 10 positions match TRBD1. CDR1 SGHAT and CDR2 FQNNGV come from the germline V gene. J lost 4 bases, V lost 1 base, and 3 bases had no gene match. This CDR3 comprises 15 residues. Here the CDR3 DNA reads TGTGCCAGCAGCTTAGTATGGACAGGGGGCACTGAAGCTTTCTTT. The encoded protein is CASSLVWTGGTEAFF.

For this clonotype: This may stem from a read error, because a much larger clone lies one nucleotide away. J is TRBJ1-5 and V is TRBV28; the D gene is possibly TRBD1 (6 bases). The CDR3 covers 17 residues. V gave up 7 bases and J gave up 1 base, with 20 bases separating them. Germline V gene sequence: CDR1 MDHEN, CDR2 SYDVKM. The CDR3 is CASTTLSVTGSNQPQHF. The CDR3 nucleotides read TGTGCCAGCACTACGTTGAGTGTGACAGGCAGCAATCAGCCCCAGCATTTT.

Worth noting for this clonotype: A much bigger clone sits one base away, suggesting this may be a read error. V gene TRBV9 combines with J gene TRBJ2-6, with 7 positions matching TRBD1. From germline, CDR1 is SGDLS and CDR2 YYNGEE. The CDR3 runs 17 residues. Here the CDR3 DNA reads TGTGCCAACAGCCCCAGGGGGACCTACTCTGGGGCCAACGTCCTGACTTTC. Protein product: CANSPRGTYSGANVLTF.

This clonotype appeared many times. V and J are TRBV4-3 and TRBJ1-2; D is undetermined. The germline V gene has CDR1 LGHNA and CDR2 YSLEER. The CDR3 loop spans 17 amino acids. V lost 5 bases and J lost 4, with 23 bases in between. This chain's CDR3 is CASSGFQGRRKTYGYTF. CDR3 nucleotide sequence: TGCGCCAGCAGCGGCTTTCAAGGACGTCGAAAGACCTATGGCTACACCTTC.